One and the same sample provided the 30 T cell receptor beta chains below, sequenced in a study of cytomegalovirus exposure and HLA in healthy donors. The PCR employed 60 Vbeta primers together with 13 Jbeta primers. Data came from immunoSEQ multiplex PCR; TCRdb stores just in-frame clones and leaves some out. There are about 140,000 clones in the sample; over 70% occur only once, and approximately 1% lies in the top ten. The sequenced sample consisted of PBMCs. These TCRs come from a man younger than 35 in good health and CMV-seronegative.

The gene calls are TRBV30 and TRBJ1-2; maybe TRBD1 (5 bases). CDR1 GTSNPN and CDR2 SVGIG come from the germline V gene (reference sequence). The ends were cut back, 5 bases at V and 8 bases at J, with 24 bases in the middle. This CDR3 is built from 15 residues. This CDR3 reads CAWGQQVTGTEGYTF. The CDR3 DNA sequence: TGTGCCTGGGGGCAACAAGTTACCGGGACTGAGGGCTACACCTTC.

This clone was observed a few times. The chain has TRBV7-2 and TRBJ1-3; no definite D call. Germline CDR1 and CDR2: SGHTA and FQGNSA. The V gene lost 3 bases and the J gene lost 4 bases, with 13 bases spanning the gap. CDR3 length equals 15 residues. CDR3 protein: CASSFYRVQGNTIYF. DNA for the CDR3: TGTGCCAGCAGCTTTTACCGGGTCCAAGGAAACACCATATATTTT.

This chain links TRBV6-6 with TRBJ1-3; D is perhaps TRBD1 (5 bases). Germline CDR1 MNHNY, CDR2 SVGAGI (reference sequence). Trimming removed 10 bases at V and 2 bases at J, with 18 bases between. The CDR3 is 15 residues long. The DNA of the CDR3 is TGTGCCACCAACGCAGGGTCCCTAGCTGGAAACACCATATATTTT. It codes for CATNAGSLAGNTIYF.

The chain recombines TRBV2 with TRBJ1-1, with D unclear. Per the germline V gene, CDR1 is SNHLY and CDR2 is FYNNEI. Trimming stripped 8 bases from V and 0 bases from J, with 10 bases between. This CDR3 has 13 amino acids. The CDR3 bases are TGTGCCAGCCGTTTTTATGTGAACACTGAAGCTTTCTTT. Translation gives CASRFYVNTEAFF.

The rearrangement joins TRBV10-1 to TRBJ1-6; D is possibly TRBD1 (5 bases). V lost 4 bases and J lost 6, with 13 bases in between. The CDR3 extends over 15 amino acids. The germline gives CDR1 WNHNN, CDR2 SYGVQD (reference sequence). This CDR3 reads CASSVRTGPNSPLHF. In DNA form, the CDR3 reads TGCGCCAGCAGTGTCAGAACAGGACCTAATTCACCCCTCCACTTT.

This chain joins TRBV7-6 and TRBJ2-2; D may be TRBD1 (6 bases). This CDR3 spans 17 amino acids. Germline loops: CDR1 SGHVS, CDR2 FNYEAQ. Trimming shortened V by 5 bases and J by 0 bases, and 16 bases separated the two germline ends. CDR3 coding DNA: TGTGCCAGCAGCCGACCCCCGAACAGGGCGAACACCGGGGAGCTGTTTTTT. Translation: CASSRPPNRANTGELFF.

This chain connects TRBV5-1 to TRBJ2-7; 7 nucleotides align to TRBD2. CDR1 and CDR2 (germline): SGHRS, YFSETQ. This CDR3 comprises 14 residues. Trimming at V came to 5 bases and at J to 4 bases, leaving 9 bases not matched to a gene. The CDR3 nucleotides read TGCGCCAGCAGAGGAAGAGGGGAGGGTTACGAGCAGTACTTC. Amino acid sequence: CASRGRGEGYEQYF. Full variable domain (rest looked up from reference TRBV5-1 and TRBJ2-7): KAGVTQTPRYLIKTRGQQVTLSCSPISGHRSVSWYQQTPGQGLQFLFEYFSETQRNKGNFPGRFSGRQFSNSRSEMNVSTLELGDSALYLCASRGRGEGYEQYFGPGTRLTVT.

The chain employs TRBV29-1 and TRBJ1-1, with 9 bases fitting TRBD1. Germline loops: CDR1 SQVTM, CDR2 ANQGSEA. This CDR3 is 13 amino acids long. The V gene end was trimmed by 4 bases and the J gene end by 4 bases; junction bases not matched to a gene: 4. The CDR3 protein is CSVGKTGGTEAFF. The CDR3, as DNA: TGCAGCGTTGGAAAGACAGGGGGCACTGAAGCTTTCTTT.

The CDR3 spells CASSLSGGTTTGELFF. CDR3 DNA: TGTGCCAGCAGCCTTAGCGGGGGTACGACCACCGGGGAGCTGTTTTTT. The J gene is TRBJ2-2, the V gene TRBV6-6; 9 bases align to TRBD2. This CDR3 comprises 16 residues. Trimming at V came to 6 bases and at J to 4 bases, leaving 9 bases not matched to a gene. Germline values: CDR1 MNHNY, CDR2 SVGAGI (reference sequence).

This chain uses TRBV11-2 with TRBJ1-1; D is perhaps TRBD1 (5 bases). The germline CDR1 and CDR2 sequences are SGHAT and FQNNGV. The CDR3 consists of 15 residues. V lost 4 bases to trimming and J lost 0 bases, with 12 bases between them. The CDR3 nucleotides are TGTGCCAGCAGCTACCAAGGGGTCATGAACACTGAAGCTTTCTTT. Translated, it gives CASSYQGVMNTEAFF.

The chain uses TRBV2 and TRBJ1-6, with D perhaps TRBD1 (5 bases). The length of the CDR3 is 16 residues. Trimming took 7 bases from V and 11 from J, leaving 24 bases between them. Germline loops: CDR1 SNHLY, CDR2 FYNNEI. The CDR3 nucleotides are TGTGCCAGCAACAGGAAATCGGACATTTCGGGAGCACCCCTCCACTTT. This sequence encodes CASNRKSDISGAPLHF.

Here the CDR3 DNA reads TGCGCCAGCAGCGTTAGCGGGGGGGGCCGGGAAGAGCAGTTCTTC. Its translation: CASSVSGGGREEQFF. The V call is TRBV5-1, the J call TRBJ2-1; 11 nucleotides agree with TRBD2. This CDR3 comprises 15 residues. CDR1 is SGHRS and CDR2 is YFSETQ in the germline V gene. The V and J ends lost 4 bases and 10 bases, in that order; junction bases with no gene match: 10.

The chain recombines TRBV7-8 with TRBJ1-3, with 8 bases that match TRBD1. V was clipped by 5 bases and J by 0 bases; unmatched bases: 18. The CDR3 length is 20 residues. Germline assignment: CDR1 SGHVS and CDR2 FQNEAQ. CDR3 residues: CASSLVVDRARRTSGNTIYF. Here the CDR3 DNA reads TGTGCCAGCAGCCTTGTTGTGGACAGGGCCAGGCGGACCTCTGGAAACACCATATATTTT.

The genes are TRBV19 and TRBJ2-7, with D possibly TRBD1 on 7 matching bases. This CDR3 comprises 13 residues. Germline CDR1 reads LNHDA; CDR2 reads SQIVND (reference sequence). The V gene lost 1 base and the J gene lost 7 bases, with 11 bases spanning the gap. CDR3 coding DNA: TGTGCCAGTAGTATAGCTCAGGGGGGTGAGCAGTACTTC. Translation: CASSIAQGGEQYF.

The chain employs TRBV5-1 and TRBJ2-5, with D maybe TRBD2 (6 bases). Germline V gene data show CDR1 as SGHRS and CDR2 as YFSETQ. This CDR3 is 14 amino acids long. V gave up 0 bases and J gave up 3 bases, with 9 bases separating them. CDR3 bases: TGCGCCAGCAGCTTGGCTAGCGTAGAAGAGACCCAGTACTTC. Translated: CASSLASVEETQYF.

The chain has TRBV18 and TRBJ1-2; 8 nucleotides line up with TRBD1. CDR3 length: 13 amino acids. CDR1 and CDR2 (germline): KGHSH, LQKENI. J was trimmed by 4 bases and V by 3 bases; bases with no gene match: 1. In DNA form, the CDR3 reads TGTGCCAGCTCACCGGGACAGGTCTATGGCTACACCTTC. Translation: CASSPGQVYGYTF.

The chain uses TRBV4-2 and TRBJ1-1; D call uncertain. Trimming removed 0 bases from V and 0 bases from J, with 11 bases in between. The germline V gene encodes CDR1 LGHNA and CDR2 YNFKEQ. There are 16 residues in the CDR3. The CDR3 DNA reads TGTGCCAGCAGCCAAGATCTGGCCCTCATGAACACTGAAGCTTTCTTT. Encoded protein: CASSQDLALMNTEAFF.

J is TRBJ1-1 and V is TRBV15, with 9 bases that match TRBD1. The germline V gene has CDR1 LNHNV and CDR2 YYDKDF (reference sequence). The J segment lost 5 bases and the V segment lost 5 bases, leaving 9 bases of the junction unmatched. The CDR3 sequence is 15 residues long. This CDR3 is CATSAWTGEGTEAFF. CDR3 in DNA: TGTGCCACCAGCGCCTGGACAGGGGAAGGGACTGAAGCTTTCTTT.

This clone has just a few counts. The DNA for the CDR3 is TGTGCCAGCAGCTCGCGGACTAGCGGGGGCACAGATACGCAGTATTTT. It encodes CASSSRTSGGTDTQYF. The J gene is TRBJ2-3, the V gene TRBV7-3, with 12 bases that match TRBD2. After removal of 4 bases from V and 1 base from J, the junction contained 3 bases not matched to a gene. Germline V gene lookup returns CDR1 SGHTA and CDR2 FQGTGA. The CDR3 has 16 amino acids.

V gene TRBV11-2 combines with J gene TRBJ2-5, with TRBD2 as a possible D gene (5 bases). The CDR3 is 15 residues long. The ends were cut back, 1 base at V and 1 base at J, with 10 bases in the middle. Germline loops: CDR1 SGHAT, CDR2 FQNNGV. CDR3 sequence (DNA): TGTGCCAGCAGCTTAGCATCGGCGGGCCAAGAGACCCAGTACTTC. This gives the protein CASSLASAGQETQYF.

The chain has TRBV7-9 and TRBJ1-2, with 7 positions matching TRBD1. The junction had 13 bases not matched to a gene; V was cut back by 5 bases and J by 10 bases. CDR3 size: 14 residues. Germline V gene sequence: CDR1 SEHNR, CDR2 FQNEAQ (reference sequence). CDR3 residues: CASSPTGHPCSYTF. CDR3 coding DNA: TGTGCCAGCAGCCCGACAGGGCATCCCTGCTCCTACACCTTC.

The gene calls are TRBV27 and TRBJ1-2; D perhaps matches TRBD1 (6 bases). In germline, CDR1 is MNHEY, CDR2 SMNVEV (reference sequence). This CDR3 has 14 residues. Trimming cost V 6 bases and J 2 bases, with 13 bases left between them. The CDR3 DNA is TGTGCCAGCAGGATAACAGGGCTAAACTATGGCTACACCTTC. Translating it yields CASRITGLNYGYTF.

The CDR3 reads CASSLGTGDYGYTF. In DNA, the CDR3 is TGTGCCAGCAGCCTTGGGACAGGGGACTATGGCTACACCTTC. The genes are TRBV5-6 and TRBJ1-2; 10 nucleotides match TRBD1. Looked up from germline, CDR1 is SGHDT and CDR2 is YYEEEE. The CDR3 covers 14 residues. Trimming cost V 4 bases and J 3 bases; bases outside gene matches: 3.

The CDR3 is CASSLGANEQFF. CDR3 DNA sequence: TGTGCCAGCAGCCTCGGAGCCAATGAGCAGTTCTTC. The chain uses TRBV5-4 and TRBJ2-1; D is unresolved. Germline assignment: CDR1 SGHNT and CDR2 YYREEE (reference sequence). The CDR3 totals 12 residues. Trimming removed 4 bases at V and 6 bases at J, with 8 bases between. Full variable domain (remainder filled in from reference TRBV5-4 and TRBJ2-1): ETGVTQSPTHLIKTRGQQVTLRCSSQSGHNTVSWYQQALGQGPQFIFQYYREEENGRGNFPPRFSGLQFPNYSSELNVNALELDDSALYLCASSLGANEQFFGPGTRLTVL.

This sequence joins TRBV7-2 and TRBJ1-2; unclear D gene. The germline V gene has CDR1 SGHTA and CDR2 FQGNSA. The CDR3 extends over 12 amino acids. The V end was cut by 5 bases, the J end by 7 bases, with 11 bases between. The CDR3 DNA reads TGTGCCAGCAGCCTTCTTGGGAGTGGCTACACCTTC. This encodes CASSLLGSGYTF.

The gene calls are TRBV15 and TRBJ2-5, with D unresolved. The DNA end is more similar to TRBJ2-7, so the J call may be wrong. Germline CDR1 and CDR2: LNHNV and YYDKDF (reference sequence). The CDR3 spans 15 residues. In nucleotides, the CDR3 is TGTGCCACCAGCAGGGGCTCCTTGCCTCCCTACGAGCAGTACTTC. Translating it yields CATSRGSLPPYEQYF.

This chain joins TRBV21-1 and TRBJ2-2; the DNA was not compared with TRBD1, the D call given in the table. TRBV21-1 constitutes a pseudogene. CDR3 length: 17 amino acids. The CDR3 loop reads CASSIFQGSANTGELFF. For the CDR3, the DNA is TGTGCCAGCAGCATCTTCCAGGGAAGCGCGAACACCGGGGAGCTGTTTTTT.

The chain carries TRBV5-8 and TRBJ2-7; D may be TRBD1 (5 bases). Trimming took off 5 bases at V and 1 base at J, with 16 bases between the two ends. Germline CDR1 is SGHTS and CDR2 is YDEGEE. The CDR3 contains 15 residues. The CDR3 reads CASRPIRVHSYEQYF. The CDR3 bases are TGTGCCAGCAGGCCAATCAGGGTCCATTCCTACGAGCAGTACTTC.

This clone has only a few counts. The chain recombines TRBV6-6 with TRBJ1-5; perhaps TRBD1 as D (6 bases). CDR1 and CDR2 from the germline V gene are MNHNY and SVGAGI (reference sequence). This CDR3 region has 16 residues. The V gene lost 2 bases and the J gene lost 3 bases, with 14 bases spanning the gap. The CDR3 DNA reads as TGTGCCAGCAGTTACGGGCAGGGGTGGAACAATCAGCCCCAGCATTTT. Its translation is CASSYGQGWNNQPQHF.

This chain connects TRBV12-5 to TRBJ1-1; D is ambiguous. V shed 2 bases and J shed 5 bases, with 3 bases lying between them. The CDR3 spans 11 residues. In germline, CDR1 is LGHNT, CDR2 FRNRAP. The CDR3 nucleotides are TGTGCTAGTGGTTTGACTACTGAAGCTTTCTTT. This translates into CASGLTTEAFF.